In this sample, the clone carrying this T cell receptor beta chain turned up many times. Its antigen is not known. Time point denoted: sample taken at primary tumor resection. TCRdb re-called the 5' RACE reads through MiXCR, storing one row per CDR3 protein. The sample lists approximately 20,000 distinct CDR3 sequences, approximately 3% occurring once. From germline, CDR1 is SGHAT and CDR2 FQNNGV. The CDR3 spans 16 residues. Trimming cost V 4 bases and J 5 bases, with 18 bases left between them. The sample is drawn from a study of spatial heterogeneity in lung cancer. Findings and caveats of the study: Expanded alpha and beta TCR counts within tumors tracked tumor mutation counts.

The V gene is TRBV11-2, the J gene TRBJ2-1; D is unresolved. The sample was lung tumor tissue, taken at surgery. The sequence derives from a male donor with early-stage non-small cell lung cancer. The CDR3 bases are TGTGCCAGCAGCTCCTGGAAGGCGAAAACTGACAATGAGCAGTTCTTC. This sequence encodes CASSSWKAKTDNEQFF.